The clone carrying this TCR beta chain was detected many times. Its matching antigen is unknown. The entry originates in a study of CD8 T cells in ankylosing spondylitis. Points from the study as a whole: As reported, disease-linked clones showed significant enrichment in matched ankylosing spondylitis synovial fluid.

TCR beta libraries were made by quantitative 5'-RACE with molecular barcodes. TCRdb redid the calling of the 5' RACE reads with MiXCR, one entry per CDR3 protein. The sample lists 150,000 to 200,000 distinct CDR3 sequences, approximately 20% occurring once. The CDR3 is 18 amino acids. Germline-derived CDR1 and CDR2 are MGHRA and YSYEKL. V lost 4 bases to trimming and J lost 5 bases; unmatched junction nucleotides: 16. The sequenced material came from blood, either unsorted or a sorted T cell fraction (not recorded which). This rearrangement joins TRBV4-1 to TRBJ2-1, with 8 bases aligning to TRBD1. The receptor comes from a male donor with ankylosing spondylitis or in good health (not recorded which). CDR3 DNA sequence: TGCGCCAGCAGCCTTTTCGGGCGGACAGGGTTTCACGACAATGAGCAGTTCTTC. Its protein product is CASSLFGRTGFHDNEQFF.